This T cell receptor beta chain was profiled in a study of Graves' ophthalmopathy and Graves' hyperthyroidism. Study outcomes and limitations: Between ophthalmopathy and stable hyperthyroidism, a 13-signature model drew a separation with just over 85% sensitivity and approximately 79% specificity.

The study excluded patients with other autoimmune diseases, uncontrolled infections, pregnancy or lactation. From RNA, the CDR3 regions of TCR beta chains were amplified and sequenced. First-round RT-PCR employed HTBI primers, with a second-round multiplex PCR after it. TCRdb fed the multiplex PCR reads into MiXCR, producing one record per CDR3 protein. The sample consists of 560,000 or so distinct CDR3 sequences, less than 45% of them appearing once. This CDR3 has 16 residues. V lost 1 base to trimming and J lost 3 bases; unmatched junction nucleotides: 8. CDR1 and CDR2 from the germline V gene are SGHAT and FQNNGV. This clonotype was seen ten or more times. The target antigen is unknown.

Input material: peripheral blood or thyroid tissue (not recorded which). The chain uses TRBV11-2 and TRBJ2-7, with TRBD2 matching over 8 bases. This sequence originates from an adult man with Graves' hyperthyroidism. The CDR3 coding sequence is TGTGCCAGCAGCTTAGGCCTAGCGGGTCGATACTACGAGCAGTACTTC. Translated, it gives CASSLGLAGRYYEQYF.